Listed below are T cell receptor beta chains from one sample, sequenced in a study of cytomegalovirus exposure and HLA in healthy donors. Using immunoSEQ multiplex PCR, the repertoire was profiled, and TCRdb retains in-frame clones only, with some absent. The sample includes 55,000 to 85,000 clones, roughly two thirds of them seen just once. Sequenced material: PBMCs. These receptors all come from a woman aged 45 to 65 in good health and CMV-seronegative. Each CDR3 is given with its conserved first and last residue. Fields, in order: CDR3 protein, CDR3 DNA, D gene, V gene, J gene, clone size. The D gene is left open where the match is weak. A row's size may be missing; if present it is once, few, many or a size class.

CASSLSGGSYNEQFF	TGCGCCAGCAGCCTTAGCGGGGGCTCCTACAATGAGCAGTTCTTC	TRBD2	TRBV5-1	TRBJ2-1	NA
CASSLEATGSTGTF	TGTGCCAGCAGCTTAGAGGCGACAGGGAGTACTGGCACCTTC	TRBD1	TRBV7-2	TRBJ1-2	NA
CASSLTSGRPLSTDTQYF	TGCGCCAGCAGCCTTACTAGCGGGAGACCCCTTAGCACAGATACGCAGTATTTT	TRBD2	TRBV4-1	TRBJ2-3	NA
CASSLAGNSYEQYF	TGTGCCAGCAGCTTGGCAGGAAACTCCTACGAGCAGTACTTC	NA	TRBV7-2	TRBJ2-7	NA
CASSIRDWGYTF	TGTGCCAGTAGTATAAGGGACTGGGGCTACACCTTC	NA	TRBV19	TRBJ1-2	NA
CASSQALAGGYEQYF	TGTGCCAGCAGCCAAGCCCTAGCGGGAGGGTACGAGCAGTACTTC	TRBD2	TRBV4-2	TRBJ2-7	NA
CASIAHRGRWTDTQYF	TGTGCCAGCATCGCCCACAGGGGGAGGTGGACAGATACGCAGTATTTT	TRBD1	TRBV7-2	TRBJ2-3	NA
CASSRGTSGDTQYF	TGTGCCAGCAGTCGCGGGACTAGCGGCGATACGCAGTATTTT	TRBD2	TRBV7-3	TRBJ2-3	few
CASSLAAASSYEQYF	TGTGCCAGCAGCTTGGCCGCGGCGAGCTCCTACGAGCAGTACTTC	NA	TRBV5-4	TRBJ2-7	NA
CASSYDPGRAKNIQYF	TGTGCCAGCAGTTACGATCCAGGGCGGGCCAAAAACATTCAGTACTTC	NA	TRBV6-6	TRBJ2-4	NA
CASREGTGRNNEQFF	TGTGCCAGCAGGGAGGGGACAGGGAGAAACAATGAGCAGTTCTTC	TRBD1	TRBV6-5	TRBJ2-1	few
CASSLEGVREKLFF	TGCGCCAGCAGCTTGGAGGGGGTACGTGAAAAACTGTTTTTT	NA	TRBV5-1	TRBJ1-4	NA
CASSQGSGQADTEAFF	TGCGCCAGCAGCCAAGGATCGGGACAGGCGGACACTGAAGCTTTCTTT	TRBD1	TRBV4-1	TRBJ1-1	NA
CASSLGLAVRTGELFF	TGTGCCAGCAGCTTGGGACTAGCAGTTCGCACCGGGGAGCTGTTTTTT	TRBD2	TRBV5-4	TRBJ2-2	NA
CAWSRGVSYGYTF	TGTGCCTGGTCCAGGGGAGTGAGCTATGGCTACACCTTC	NA	TRBV30	TRBJ1-2	NA
CASSAPGGGYNEQFF	TGTGCCAGCAGCGCCCCCGGGGGGGGCTACAATGAGCAGTTCTTC	TRBD2	TRBV9	TRBJ2-1	NA
CASSLGPGQQNTGELFF	TGTGCCAGCAGCTTGGGTCCGGGACAGCAGAACACCGGGGAGCTGTTTTTT	TRBD1	TRBV5-7	TRBJ2-2	NA
CASSYRQGSTDYEQYF	TGTGCCAGCAGTTACAGGCAGGGGTCAACTGACTACGAGCAGTACTTC	NA	TRBV6-5	TRBJ2-7	NA
CASKVQREGFVYEQYF	TGTGCCAGCAAGGTCCAGCGGGAAGGTTTTGTCTACGAGCAGTACTTC	TRBD2	TRBV5-4	TRBJ2-7	NA
CASSPRNYGYTF	TGTGCCAGTAGTCCGCGAAACTATGGCTACACCTTC	NA	TRBV19	TRBJ1-2	NA
CASSLYELSTDTQYF	TGTGCCAGCAGCTTGTATGAGTTGAGCACAGATACGCAGTATTTT	NA	TRBV5-6	TRBJ2-3	once
CASTPVAAGYNEQFF	TGTGCTAGCACCCCGGTCGCAGCGGGTTACAATGAGCAGTTCTTC	NA	TRBV7-7	TRBJ2-1	NA
CASSPLSRKLTGANVLTF	TGTGCCAGCAGCCCCCTCTCCCGTAAACTGACTGGGGCCAACGTCCTGACTTTC	NA	TRBV7-3	TRBJ2-6	NA
CASSPWGENTEAFF	TGTGCCAGCAGTCCCTGGGGGGAGAACACTGAAGCTTTCTTT	NA	TRBV6-6	TRBJ1-1	NA
CASSDQGNSYEQYF	TGTGCCAGCAGTGATCAGGGCAACTCCTACGAGCAGTACTTC	NA	TRBV2	TRBJ2-7	few
CASLSGTGVYNEQFF	TGTGCCAGCCTATCCGGGACAGGGGTCTACAATGAGCAGTTCTTC	TRBD1	TRBV28	TRBJ2-1	NA
CASSSTHEGDYGYTF	TGTGCCAGCAGTTCCACCCACGAGGGGGACTATGGCTACACCTTC	NA	TRBV6-5	TRBJ1-2	NA
CASSRGLAGAIQEGTQYF	TGCGCCAGCAGCCGGGGACTAGCGGGAGCGATACAGGAGGGTACGCAGTATTTT	TRBD2	TRBV4-1	TRBJ2-3	NA
CASSGQGGPYSYNEQFF	TGTGCCAGCAGTGGGCAGGGGGGCCCCTACTCCTACAATGAGCAGTTCTTC	NA	TRBV6-1	TRBJ2-1	NA
CASSLSGHPYEQYF	TGTGCCAGCAGTTTATCCGGACACCCTTACGAGCAGTACTTC	NA	TRBV27	TRBJ2-7	once
CASSLMSGRYHNEQFF	TGTGCCAGCAGCTTAATGAGCGGGAGGTACCACAATGAGCAGTTCTTC	TRBD2	TRBV7-3	TRBJ2-1	NA
CASSHRGLAGEADTQYF	TGTGCCAGCTCACACCGGGGACTAGCGGGCGAGGCAGATACGCAGTATTTT	TRBD2	TRBV18	TRBJ2-3	NA
CASSRSGANTYEQYF	TGCGCCAGCAGCAGGAGCGGGGCCAATACCTACGAGCAGTACTTC	TRBD2	TRBV5-1	TRBJ2-7	NA
CASSSPSSPPYNEQFF	TGTGCCAGCAGCTCCCCCTCTAGCCCTCCCTACAATGAGCAGTTCTTC	NA	TRBV7-2	TRBJ2-1	NA
CASSLVGPYGYTF	TGTGCCAGCAGCTTGGTGGGGCCTTATGGCTACACCTTC	NA	TRBV5-6	TRBJ1-2	NA
CASSQGAGDGYGYTF	TGCGCCAGCAGCCAAGGGGCAGGGGACGGCTATGGCTACACCTTC	NA	TRBV4-3	TRBJ1-2	few
CASSQSRTTDEQFF	TGCGCCAGCAGCCAAAGTAGGACTACCGATGAGCAGTTCTTC	NA	TRBV5-1	TRBJ2-1	NA
CASSRGGNQPQHF	TGTGCCAGCAGCCGGGGGGGCAATCAGCCCCAGCATTTT	NA	TRBV6-5	TRBJ1-5	NA
CASSLGGLGYYEQYF	TGTGCCAGCAGCTTAGGGGGACTAGGTTACTACGAGCAGTACTTC	TRBD2	TRBV11-3	TRBJ2-7	NA
CASSPVRTAEIGEKLFF	TGTGCCAGCAGCCCCGTGCGGACAGCAGAAATTGGTGAAAAACTGTTTTTT	NA	TRBV5-8	TRBJ1-4	NA
CASSSPRTTNEKLFF	TGTGCCAGCAGTTCCCCGAGGACAACTAATGAAAAACTGTTTTTT	NA	TRBV28	TRBJ1-4	NA
CASSPRQNTGELFF	TGTGCCAGCAGCCCCCGACAGAACACCGGGGAGCTGTTTTTT	NA	TRBV7-2	TRBJ2-2	NA
CASCLGGGKLFF	TGTGCCAGCTGCCTGGGGGGGGGAAAACTGTTTTTT	NA	TRBV2	TRBJ1-4	many
CASSVLAGYVSETQYF	TGTGCCAGCAGCGTTTTAGCGGGATACGTTTCAGAGACCCAGTACTTC	TRBD2	TRBV7-8	TRBJ2-5	NA
CASSSDPTGRNQPQHF	TGTGCCAGCAGCTCAGATCCGACAGGGAGGAATCAGCCCCAGCATTTT	TRBD1	TRBV7-2	TRBJ1-5	NA
CASSPRGGQGPTRAPNIQYF	TGCGCCAGCAGCCCCCGCGGGGGACAGGGGCCCACGCGGGCTCCAAACATTCAGTACTTC	TRBD1	TRBV5-1	TRBJ2-4	NA
CASSPGTPIPYEQYF	TGTGCCAGCAGCCCCGGGACACCGATTCCCTACGAGCAGTACTTC	NA	TRBV7-8	TRBJ2-7	NA
CASTLSGSGANVLTF	TGTGCCAGCACCCTGTCGGGGTCTGGGGCCAACGTCCTGACTTTC	NA	TRBV7-2	TRBJ2-6	once
CAWDRSGTNEKLFF	TGTGCCTGGGACCGCTCGGGGACTAATGAAAAACTGTTTTTT	NA	TRBV30	TRBJ1-4	NA